This T cell receptor beta chain was observed in a study of blood T cell repertoires in COVID-19. For the study at large: Sites across the United States, Italy and Spain contributed samples from acute and convalescent COVID-19. PBMCs, B-cell-depleted T cells, or T cells were the source of the cDNA or gDNA that made up the material.

In the source study's methods: The assay estimated nucleated cells by amplifying reference gene primers. This table comes from immunoSEQ multiplex PCR, and its TCRdb copy is limited to in-frame clones, with some not included. V, J and clone size were drawn from that table, and D and trimming were deduced from the DNA. The sample shows approximately 250,000 clones, more than 65% of them seen only once. This clone appeared a single time. The CDR3 has 16 residues. V shed 11 bases and J 7 bases; nucleotides not matched to a gene: 17. Germline-derived CDR1 and CDR2 are LGHNA and YSLEER. This chain joins TRBV4-3 and TRBJ2-2; 9 bases are a match to TRBD2. Sequencing was done on a sample of peripheral blood. This clonotype was obtained from a middle-aged man who had recovered from COVID-19. The CDR3: CAPRGGGAMVGGELFF. The CDR3 nucleotides are TGCGCCCCCCGCGGCGGGGGGGCAATGGTGGGCGGGGAGCTGTTTTTT.